This T cell receptor (beta chain) comes out of a study of blood T cell repertoires in COVID-19. Study-wide background: Samples representing acute and convalescent COVID-19 were sourced from the United States, Italy and Spain.

Repertoires were generated with immunoSEQ multiplex PCR, while TCRdb's copy carries only in-frame clones and drops some. Here the sample spans roughly 160,000 clones, more than 70% being singletons. V lost 0 bases to trimming and J lost 0 bases, with 14 bases between them. Per the germline V gene, CDR1 is LGHDT and CDR2 is YNNKEL (reference sequence). This CDR3 has 17 amino acids. The receptor was isolated from a woman in her seventies who had recovered from COVID-19. The chain recombines TRBV3-1 (or the pseudogene TRBV3-2) with TRBJ1-1; D is uncertain. The specimen was peripheral blood. CDR3 loop: CASSQDRNRRMNTEAFF. CDR3 bases: TGTGCCAGCAGCCAAGATAGGAACAGACGCATGAACACTGAAGCTTTCTTT.